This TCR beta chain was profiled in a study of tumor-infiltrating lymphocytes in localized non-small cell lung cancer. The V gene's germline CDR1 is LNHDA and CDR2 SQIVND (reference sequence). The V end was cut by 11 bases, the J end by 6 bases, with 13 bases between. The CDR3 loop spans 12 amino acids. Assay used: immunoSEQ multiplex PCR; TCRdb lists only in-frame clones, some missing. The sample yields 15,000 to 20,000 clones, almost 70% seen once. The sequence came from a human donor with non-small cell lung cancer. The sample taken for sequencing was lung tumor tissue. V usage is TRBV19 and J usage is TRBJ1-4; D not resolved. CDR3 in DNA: TGTGCCGTACGGGCACGGGATGAAAAACTGTTTTTT. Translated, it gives CAVRARDEKLFF.